This entry describes one T cell receptor beta chain. Measured with immunoSEQ multiplex PCR; TCRdb has only the in-frame clones, and not every one. The profile shows some 380,000 clones, about 90% of them singletons. The source of the sample is a study of blood T cell repertoires in COVID-19. The germline V and J ends were trimmed by 2 bases and 1 base, with 9 bases remaining between them. This CDR3 is 15 amino acids long. Per germline, CDR1 MNHEY and CDR2 SVGAGI. The rearrangement uses TRBV6-5 and TRBJ1-5, with D possibly TRBD1 on 6 matching bases. The source of this sequence is a man aged 18 to 29 with active or convalescent COVID-19. Source material: peripheral blood. DNA for the CDR3: TGTGCCAGCAGTTACGCCGGACAGAGCAATCAGCCCCAGCATTTT. Translating it yields CASSYAGQSNQPQHF.